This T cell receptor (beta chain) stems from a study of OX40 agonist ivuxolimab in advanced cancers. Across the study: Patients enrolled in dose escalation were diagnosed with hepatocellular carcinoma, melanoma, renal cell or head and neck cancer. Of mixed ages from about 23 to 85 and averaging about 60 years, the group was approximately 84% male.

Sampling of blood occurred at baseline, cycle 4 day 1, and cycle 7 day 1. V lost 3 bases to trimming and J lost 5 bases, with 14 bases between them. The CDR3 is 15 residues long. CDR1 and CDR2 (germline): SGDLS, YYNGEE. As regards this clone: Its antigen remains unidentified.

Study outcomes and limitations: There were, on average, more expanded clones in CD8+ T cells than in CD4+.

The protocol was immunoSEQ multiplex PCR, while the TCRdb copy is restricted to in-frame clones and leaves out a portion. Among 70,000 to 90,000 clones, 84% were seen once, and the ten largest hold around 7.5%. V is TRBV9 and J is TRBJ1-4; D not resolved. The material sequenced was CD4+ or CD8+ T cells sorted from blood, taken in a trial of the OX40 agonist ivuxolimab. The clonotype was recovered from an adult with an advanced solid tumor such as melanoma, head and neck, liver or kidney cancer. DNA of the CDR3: TGTGCCAGCAGCGCGTACAGCCTGGCAAATGAAAAACTGTTTTTT. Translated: CASSAYSLANEKLFF.